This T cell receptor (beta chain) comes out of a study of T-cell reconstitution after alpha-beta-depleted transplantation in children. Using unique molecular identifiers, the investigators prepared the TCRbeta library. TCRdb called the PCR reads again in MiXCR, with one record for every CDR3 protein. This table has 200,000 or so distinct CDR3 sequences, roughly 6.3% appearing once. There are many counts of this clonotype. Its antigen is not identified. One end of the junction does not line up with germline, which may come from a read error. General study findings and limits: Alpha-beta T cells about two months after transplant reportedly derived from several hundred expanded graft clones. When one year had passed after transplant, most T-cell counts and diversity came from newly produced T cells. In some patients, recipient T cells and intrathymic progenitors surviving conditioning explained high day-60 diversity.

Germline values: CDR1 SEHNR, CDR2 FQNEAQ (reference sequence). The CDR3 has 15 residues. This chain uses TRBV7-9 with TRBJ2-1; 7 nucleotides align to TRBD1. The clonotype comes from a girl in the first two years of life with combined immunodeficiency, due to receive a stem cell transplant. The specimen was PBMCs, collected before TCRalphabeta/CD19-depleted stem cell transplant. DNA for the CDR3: TGTGCCAGCAGTTTAGGGACAGCCTCCTACAATGAGCAGTTCTTC. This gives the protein CASSLGTASYNEQFF.